A selection of T cell receptor beta chains follows, all from one sample in a study of neoadjuvant nivolumab and ipilimumab in lung cancer. The method was immunoSEQ multiplex PCR; TCRdb's version includes in-frame clones alone and lacks a portion of them. Counted here are just under 10,000 clones, around 80% occurring once; the ten biggest clones make up about 3%. Material: peripheral blood, obtained before neoadjuvant nivolumab, alone or with ipilimumab. These receptors all stem from an adult with non-small cell lung cancer. The CDR3 runs from the conserved cysteine through the conserved F or W. A D gene is named only where the DNA matches it firmly. Expanded clones are given a class, and other clones once, few, many or no size at all.

J gene | clone size | V gene | D gene | CDR3 DNA | CDR3 protein
TRBJ2-3 | . | TRBV6-4 | TRBD1 | TGTGCCACCAGCCGGGACAGGGACCGAGATACGCAGTATTTT | CATSRDRDRDTQYF
TRBJ2-7 | . | TRBV9 | . | TGTGCCAGCAGCCCCACAGGGAGGGGAGTGGAAGAGCAGTACTTC | CASSPTGRGVEEQYF
TRBJ2-5 | . | TRBV28 | TRBD2 | TGTGCCAGCAGCGTACTAGCGGTCCAAGAGACCCAGTACTTC | CASSVLAVQETQYF
TRBJ2-7 | . | TRBV5-1 | . | TGCGCCAGCAGCCCGACCACGGACTTGACCTACGAGCAGTACTTC | CASSPTTDLTYEQYF
TRBJ1-2 | . | TRBV6-5 | . | TGTGCCAGCTTCAGCGGAAACTATGGCTACACCTTC | CASFSGNYGYTF
TRBJ2-1 | . | TRBV11-2 | . | TGTGCCAGCAGCTTGAGCGGACTTCCCTACAATGAGCAGTTCTTC | CASSLSGLPYNEQFF
TRBJ2-3 | . | TRBV9 | TRBD1 | TGTGCCAGCAGCCCATGGACAGGGGCAGGCACAGATACGCAGTATTTT | CASSPWTGAGTDTQYF
TRBJ2-6 | . | TRBV11-2 | . | TGTGCCAGCAGCCCCGGCGGGGCCAACGTCCTGACTTTC | CASSPGGANVLTF
TRBJ2-1 | . | TRBV15 | . | TGTGCCACCAGCACAGTCCGGCAACCCAACAATGAGCAGTTCTTC | CATSTVRQPNNEQFF
TRBJ1-1 | . | TRBV5-1 | . | TGCGCCAGCAGCTTGGGAGGCAGGACGAACACTGAAGCTTTCTTT | CASSLGGRTNTEAFF
TRBJ1-3 | . | TRBV13 | . | TGTGCCAGCACCCTTGACAGAGCTGGAAACACCATATATTTT | CASTLDRAGNTIYF
TRBJ1-1 | once | TRBV5-5 | . | TGTGCCAGCAGCTTGTTAGGGAACACTGAAGCTTTCTTT | CASSLLGNTEAFF
TRBJ2-7 | once | TRBV5-4 | TRBD2 | TGTGCCAGCAGCGACGGGGGGGCCTCCTACGAGCAGTACTTC | CASSDGGASYEQYF
TRBJ2-7 | . | TRBV27 | TRBD2 | TGTGCCAGCAGTTTATCATTTGTGGGGGGGTACGAGCAGTACTTC | CASSLSFVGGYEQYF
TRBJ2-1 | . | TRBV10-2 | TRBD2 | TGCGCCAGCAGTCTAGCGGGGGGGTACAATGAGCAGTTCTTC | CASSLAGGYNEQFF
TRBJ2-1 | . | TRBV5-1 | TRBD1 | TGCGCCAGCAGCTTTTGGACAGGGGGCTTGGGAAGCTCCTACAATGAGCAGTTCTTC | CASSFWTGGLGSSYNEQFF
TRBJ2-1 | . | TRBV18 | . | TGTGCCAGCTCTTTCGCGCGGGACGTCAATGAGCAGTTCTTC | CASSFARDVNEQFF
TRBJ2-5 | once | TRBV5-1 | TRBD1 | TGCGCCAGCAGCCAAGCAGGGGGCATCGAGACCCAGTACTTC | CASSQAGGIETQYF
TRBJ1-5 | . | TRBV19 | . | TGTGCCAGTAGTGCCAATATGGTGCCGCATTTT | CASSANMVPHF
TRBJ2-3 | . | TRBV27 | . | TGTGCCAGCAGCAGTTTAGGCCCCCAGGGCGCAGATACGCAGTATTTT | CASSSLGPQGADTQYF
TRBJ1-1 | . | TRBV11-2 | . | TGTGCCTCAACCCTAATGAACACTGAAGCTTTCTTT | CASTLMNTEAFF
TRBJ2-7 | once | TRBV5-1 | TRBD1 | TGCGCCAGCAGCTCCCTGAGGACAGGGGATCACGAGCAGTACTTC | CASSSLRTGDHEQYF
TRBJ2-2 | once | TRBV2 | . | TGTGCCAGCAGTGTATTGCACACAGACACCGGGGAGCTGTTTTTT | CASSVLHTDTGELFF
TRBJ1-1 | . | TRBV9 | . | TGTGCCAGCAGCACACAGACAGGCACTGAAGCTTTCTTT | CASSTQTGTEAFF
TRBJ2-7 | . | TRBV27 | TRBD1 | TGTGCCAGCAGTCCCGGGACAGGGACAAACGAGCAGTACTTC | CASSPGTGTNEQYF
TRBJ1-2 | . | TRBV7-3 | . | TGTGCCAGCAGCCCTAGCCACCTATCTAACTATGGCTACACCTTC | CASSPSHLSNYGYTF
TRBJ2-5 | . | TRBV6-1 | TRBD1 | TGTGCCAGCTTGGTAGGGGACAGGGGGTACGAGACCCAGTACTTC | CASLVGDRGYETQYF
TRBJ2-4 | . | TRBV28 | TRBD2 | TGTGCCAGCAGTACCTCTAGGGTAGCGGGGAGCAAAAACATTCAGTACTTC | CASSTSRVAGSKNIQYF
TRBJ2-1 | . | TRBV2 | . | TGTGCCAGCTATAAGAACAATGAGCAGTTCTTC | CASYKNNEQFF
TRBJ2-1 | . | TRBV6-6 | TRBD1 | TGTGCCAGCAGGGACGAACAGGGGGCAAGTAATGAGCAGTTCTTC | CASRDEQGASNEQFF
TRBJ2-5 | few | TRBV7-6 | TRBD2 | TGTGCCAGCAGCTTAGCATCCCCGGGGGAGGGAGAGACCCAGTACTTC | CASSLASPGEGETQYF
TRBJ2-1 | . | TRBV10-1 | . | TGCGCCAGCAGTGATATTTGGGAAGAGCAGTTCTTC | CASSDIWEEQFF
TRBJ1-5 | . | TRBV7-9 | TRBD1 | TGTGCCAGCAGCTCACAGGGGAATCAGCCCCAGCATTTT | CASSSQGNQPQHF
TRBJ2-1 | . | TRBV5-4 | . | TGTGCCAGCAGCCCCCCGGGTAGTAATAAGAATGAGCAGTTCTTC | CASSPPGSNKNEQFF
TRBJ1-5 | . | TRBV6-1 | . | TGTGCCAGCAGTGAATCGGGCTATAGCAATCAGCCCCAGCATTTT | CASSESGYSNQPQHF
TRBJ2-7 | . | TRBV7-2 | . | TGTGCCAGCAGCTGGATGGGATCCTCCTACGAGCAGTACTTC | CASSWMGSSYEQYF
TRBJ2-2 | . | TRBV5-1 | . | TGCGCCAGCAGCGATAGCCCCAGCGGGGAGCTGTTTTTT | CASSDSPSGELFF
TRBJ1-2 | . | TRBV19 | . | TGTGCCAGTAGTATATTCAGGACACCTTATGGCTACACCTTC | CASSIFRTPYGYTF
TRBJ2-2 | . | TRBV6-4 | . | TGTGCCAGCAGTGAAGCGAACACCGGGGAGCTGTTTTTT | CASSEANTGELFF
TRBJ2-7 | once | TRBV2 | . | TGTGCCAGCAGCGTCTACAGGGATTCTAACGAGCAGTACTTC | CASSVYRDSNEQYF
TRBJ1-1 | few | TRBV27 | . | TGTGCCAGCAGTTTGAGGTCGAACACTGAAGCTTTCTTT | CASSLRSNTEAFF
TRBJ1-2 | . | TRBV5-4 | . | TGTGCCAGCAGCTGGGAACAGGGAGCCTATGGCTACACCTTC | CASSWEQGAYGYTF
TRBJ2-7 | . | TRBV7-9 | TRBD2 | TGTGCCAGCAGCTTAGATCCCGGGAGGGCCAACGAGCAGTACTTC | CASSLDPGRANEQYF
TRBJ1-1 | . | TRBV11-3 | TRBD1 | TGTGCCAGCAGCCTACACAGGGGAGAAGCTTTCTTT | CASSLHRGEAFF
TRBJ2-3 | . | TRBV5-6 | . | TGTGCCAGCAGCTTCCAAGCCAACACAGATACGCAGTATTTT | CASSFQANTDTQYF
TRBJ2-7 | . | TRBV6-6 | . | TGTGCCAGCAGTTCGGGCAGACGATTCTCCTACGAGCAGTACTTC | CASSSGRRFSYEQYF
TRBJ2-3 | once | TRBV7-9 | TRBD2 | TGTGCCAGCAGCGCTAGCGGCAACACAGATACGCAGTATTTT | CASSASGNTDTQYF
TRBJ2-2 | . | TRBV9 | TRBD1 | TGTGCCAGCCGAACAACACCGGGACAGGGGGAAACCGGGGAGCTGTTTTTT | CASRTTPGQGETGELFF
TRBJ2-5 | . | TRBV7-8 | . | TGTGCCAGCCGCCAGACAGATTTGACCCAAGAGACCCAGTACTTC | CASRQTDLTQETQYF
TRBJ2-4 | . | TRBV5-4 | TRBD2 | TGTGCCAGCAGCTTGATGACTAGCGGGGCCAAAAACATTCAGTACTTC | CASSLMTSGAKNIQYF
TRBJ2-1 | . | TRBV6-1 | TRBD2 | TGTGCCAGCAGTGAATCAGCGGGAGAGTACAATGAGCAGTTCTTC | CASSESAGEYNEQFF
TRBJ2-7 | . | TRBV6-4 | . | TGTGCCAGCAGTGGACACCGTCCAAAGGACGAGCAGTACTTC | CASSGHRPKDEQYF
TRBJ2-1 | . | TRBV25-1 | . | TGTGCCAGCAGTGAGGTAGGGAGAGGTGAGCAGTTCTTC | CASSEVGRGEQFF
TRBJ2-1 | . | TRBV10-2 | TRBD1 | TGCGCCAGCAGAAGTGGGACAGGGGTTGACAATGAGCAGTTCTTC | CASRSGTGVDNEQFF
TRBJ2-3 | . | TRBV5-6 | TRBD1 | TGTGCCAGCAGCATGATAGACAGGGGGATAGGTACGCAGTATTTT | CASSMIDRGIGTQYF